This T cell receptor beta chain stems from a study of cytomegalovirus exposure and HLA in healthy donors. As for the study in general: Samples from HLA-typed donors yielded about 80 million unique TCRs in an early data release.

The PCR was carried out with 60 Vbeta primers and 13 Jbeta primers. Method: immunoSEQ multiplex PCR; TCRdb's copy keeps in-frame clones and lacks some. The sample records around 62,000 clones, roughly 80% being singletons. Germline CDR1 MNHEY, CDR2 SVGAGI. This CDR3 is 14 amino acids long. With V trimmed by 4 bases and J by 1 base, 2 bases remained unmatched. Note on this clone: Its antigen remains unidentified.

General study points: A later analysis associated 15,000 to 20,000 TCR beta sequences with HLA alleles at a 0.05 false discovery rate. Upon later analysis, TCR association rates were observed to vary by HLA locus, being highest for DRB1 and lowest for HLA-C. Certain sequence variants were highly shared and formed a cluster, and this cluster was likely a sequencing artifact.

The clonotype comes from a man aged 60-69 years in good health and CMV-seropositive. The rearrangement links TRBV6-5 to TRBJ2-7, with 9 bases lining up with TRBD1. The sequencing sample was made of PBMCs. The CDR3 here is CASSLGQGSYEQYF. CDR3 nucleotides: TGTGCCAGCAGTTTAGGACAGGGGTCCTACGAGCAGTACTTC.